This T cell receptor (beta chain) was sequenced during a study of shared clonotypes between healthy human individuals. At the level of the study: The plates for each donor numbered three CD4 naive, three CD4 memory, two CD8 naive and one CD8 memory.

With 3 bases clipped from V and 6 bases from J, the junction kept 9 bases outside the gene matches. The germline V gene has CDR1 SGHTA and CDR2 FQGNSA. This CDR3 spans 16 amino acids. The repertoire was sequenced with immunoSEQ multiplex PCR; TCRdb's copy has only in-frame clones and lacks some. Of approximately 2.5 million clones detected, more than 80% appear once; the ten largest clones hold about 0.13%. The donors were all Caucasian adults (living in Nashville, Tennessee). This clone was observed a single time. The chain has TRBV7-2 and TRBJ2-1; TRBD1 agrees at 9 bases. Sequenced: naive CD4+ T cells sorted from blood. Subset: CD45RA+ positively selected. The receptor comes from a man younger than 35 in good health. The CDR3: CASSFLGTGLGNEQFF. CDR3 nucleotides: TGTGCCAGCAGCTTCCTGGGGACAGGGTTAGGCAATGAGCAGTTCTTC. Complete variable domain (other parts from reference TRBV7-2 and TRBJ2-1): GAGVSQSPSNKVTEKGKDVELRCDPISGHTALYWYRQSLGQGLEFLIYFQGNSAPDKSGLPSDRFSAERTGGSVSTLTIQRTQQEDSAVYLCASSFLGTGLGNEQFFGPGTRLTVL.